The 7 T cell receptor beta chains reported below all come from one sample, sequenced in a study of cytomegalovirus exposure and HLA in healthy donors. PCR used 60 Vbeta primers and 13 Jbeta primers. Here immunoSEQ multiplex PCR was the method, and the copy in TCRdb shows in-frame clones only, minus some. The sample lists about 100,000 clones, around two thirds occurring once. Source material: PBMCs. All receptors come from a man aged 30 to 39 in good health and CMV-seropositive.

V gene TRBV11-3 combines with J gene TRBJ2-2, with a tentative D call TRBD2 (5 bases). CDR1 and CDR2 (germline): SGHNT, YENEEA. Trimming shortened V by 6 bases and J by 4 bases, and 15 bases separated the two germline ends. This CDR3 is 15 amino acids long. The CDR3 loop is CASRQDGESTGELFF. The CDR3 DNA is TGTGCCAGCAGACAAGACGGGGAAAGCACCGGGGAGCTGTTTTTT.

The J gene is TRBJ1-1, the V gene TRBV27; tentative D call: TRBD1 (5 bases). The germline V gene has CDR1 MNHEY and CDR2 SMNVEV (reference sequence). Between the trimmed V and J ends, which lost 5 bases and 0 bases, there was a span of 19 bases. The length of the CDR3 is 17 residues. The CDR3 protein is CASSPKTGVDMNTEAFF. In DNA form, the CDR3 reads TGTGCCAGCAGTCCCAAAACGGGGGTGGACATGAACACTGAAGCTTTCTTT.

The chain recombines TRBV4-2 with TRBJ2-6, with 8 bases fitting TRBD2. The germline gives CDR1 LGHNA, CDR2 YNFKEQ. There are 18 residues in the CDR3. J was trimmed by 0 bases and V by 7 bases; bases with no gene match: 11. The CDR3 reads CASKMAGGNPSGANVLTF. Written as DNA, the CDR3 is TGTGCCAGCAAAATGGCGGGGGGCAATCCCTCTGGGGCCAACGTCCTGACTTTC.

The chain is built from TRBV7-9 and TRBJ2-7; TRBD2 might be the D (5 bases). The CDR3 sequence is 12 residues long. Trimming shortened V by 4 bases and J by 4 bases, and 8 bases separated the two germline ends. CDR1 SEHNR and CDR2 FQNEAQ come from the germline V gene (reference sequence). CDR3 sequence: CASSSRGYEQYF. The DNA of the CDR3 is TGTGCCAGCAGCTCCAGAGGGTACGAGCAGTACTTC.

The V gene is TRBV5-1, the J gene TRBJ1-2; 12 nucleotides line up with TRBD1. V lost 0 bases and J lost 6; bases outside the gene matches: 6. The CDR3 is 16 residues long. Per germline, CDR1 SGHRS and CDR2 YFSETQ. The CDR3 DNA sequence: TGCGCCAGCAGCTTGGGGGGACAGGGGGCGTATGATGGCTACACCTTC. This sequence encodes CASSLGGQGAYDGYTF.

The genes are TRBV5-1 and TRBJ1-1; D might be TRBD1 (5 bases). The CDR3 extends over 14 amino acids. From germline, CDR1 is SGHRS and CDR2 YFSETQ. V was pared by 3 bases and J by 1 base, with 10 bases between. The CDR3 here is CASSSGGSNTEAFF. The CDR3 coding sequence is TGCGCCAGCAGCTCGGGGGGGTCGAACACTGAAGCTTTCTTT.

This chain uses TRBV6-1 with TRBJ1-1; D possibly corresponds to TRBD1 (5 bases). CDR3 length: 13 amino acids. Germline CDR1 MNHNS, CDR2 SASEGT. Trimming removed 2 bases at V and 7 bases at J, with 11 bases between. The CDR3 coding sequence is TGTGCCAGCAGTGAAAGGGGCACAGGTGAAGCTTTCTTT. Encoded protein: CASSERGTGEAFF.